Listed below are T cell receptor beta chains from one sample, sequenced in a study of CD8 T cells in Susac syndrome. TCRdb re-derived calls from the immunoSEQ multiplex PCR reads in MiXCR, one entry per CDR3 protein. The table records 65,000 to 95,000 distinct CDR3 sequences, 94% of them present only once. The sample taken for sequencing was CD8+ T cells from PBMCs. The receptors derive from a human donor with Susac syndrome. The CDR3 runs from the conserved cysteine through the conserved F or W. The order of the fields is J gene, V gene, clone size, CDR3 length, D gene, CDR3 DNA, CDR3 protein. A D gene is named only where the DNA matches it firmly. The size entry is marked missing in some rows and otherwise reads once, few, many or a size class.

>TRBJ2-5|TRBV7-7|NA|14|TRBD1
TGTGCCAGCAGCGGGGACAGCTCAAGGGAGACCCAGTACTTC
CASSGDSSRETQYF
>TRBJ2-7|TRBV30|NA|13|NA
TGTGCCTGGAGTGTGGGACGGATGTACGAGCAGTACTTC
CAWSVGRMYEQYF
>TRBJ1-4|TRBV7-2|NA|15|NA
TGTGCCAGCAGCTCCTGGGACGGATTCAATGAAAAACTGTTTTTT
CASSSWDGFNEKLFF
>TRBJ2-5|TRBV20-1|NA|13|NA
TGCAGTGCTAGGCCCGGTGAGGAGCCGACCCAGTACTTC
CSARPGEEPTQYF
>TRBJ2-1|TRBV24-1|NA|15|NA
TGTGCCACCAGTGATTTTGGTGGGTCTGGAAATGAGCAGTTCTTC
CATSDFGGSGNEQFF
>TRBJ2-1|TRBV5-1|NA|15|NA
TGCGCCAGCAGCCCCGATGGGGGCGTAAGGAATGAGCAGTTCTTC
CASSPDGGVRNEQFF
>TRBJ2-1|TRBV24-1|NA|16|NA
TGTGCCACCAGTGAAATCGGGGGCAGCTCCTACAATGAGCAGTTCTTC
CATSEIGGSSYNEQFF
>TRBJ2-1|TRBV4-1|NA|15|NA
TGCGCCAGCAGCCAAGAGTCGCAGACCTACAATGAGCAGTTCTTC
CASSQESQTYNEQFF
>TRBJ2-7|TRBV6-2/TRBV6-3|NA|13|TRBD2
TGTGCCATCGGGGGGGGTCCCTTATACGAGCAGTACTTC
CAIGGGPLYEQYF
>TRBJ2-1|TRBV27|NA|11|NA
TGTGCCAGCGAGTCCGCTTATGAGCAGTTCTTC
CASESAYEQFF
>TRBJ1-1|TRBV27|NA|13|NA
TGTGCCAGCAGACCCGGGAGCAACACTGAAGCTTTCTTT
CASRPGSNTEAFF
>TRBJ2-7|TRBV3-1|NA|15|NA
TGTGCCAGCAGCCAAGGGGCAGGGGAATCCTACGAGCAGTACTTC
CASSQGAGESYEQYF
>TRBJ2-3|TRBV4-3|NA|13|NA
TGCGCCAGCAGCCAACGCTCTACAGATACGCAGTATTTT
CASSQRSTDTQYF
>TRBJ2-7|TRBV4-1|few|16|TRBD2
TGCGCCAGCAGCCAAGATACGGGAGGTATTTCCTACGAGCAGTACTTC
CASSQDTGGISYEQYF
>TRBJ2-2|TRBV15|NA|14|NA
TGTGCCACCTCTAAAGACGGGGACGCCGGGGAGCTGTTTTTT
CATSKDGDAGELFF
>TRBJ1-1|TRBV9|NA|13|NA
TGTGCCAGCAGCTTCAGGATCACCGGTGAAGCTTTCTTT
CASSFRITGEAFF
>TRBJ2-1|TRBV20-1|NA|12|TRBD2
TGCAGTGCTAGAGACGCGGAGCGGGACCAGTTCTTC
CSARDAERDQFF
>TRBJ1-3|TRBV29-1|NA|9|NA
TGCACAGGGGGAAACACCATATATTTT
CTGGNTIYF
>TRBJ2-2|TRBV4-1|NA|14|TRBD1
TGCGCCAGCAGCCAGACAGGGGGTAAAGGTGGGCTGTTTTTT
CASSQTGGKGGLFF
>TRBJ2-4|TRBV7-9|NA|19|NA
TGTGCCAGCAGCCCTCAGGGGGGTAAATCGGGCAGAGCCAAAAACATTCAGTACTTC
CASSPQGGKSGRAKNIQYF
>TRBJ2-5|TRBV27|NA|16|TRBD2
TGTGCCAGCAGTCGTAGACTAGCGGGAAGCCAAGAGACCCAGTACTTC
CASSRRLAGSQETQYF
>TRBJ1-5|TRBV6-2/TRBV6-3|NA|16|NA
TGTGCCAGCAGTTACTCTGGACAGCGCATTAATCAGCCCCAGCATTTT
CASSYSGQRINQPQHF
>TRBJ1-2|TRBV6-5|NA|17|NA
TGTGCCAGCAGTTTTGGTCCGGGACACCTTGCGGACTATGGCTACACCTTC
CASSFGPGHLADYGYTF
>TRBJ1-2|TRBV7-9|NA|14|TRBD1
TGTGCCAGCAGCCTGACAGGGGAGAACTATGGCTACACCTTC
CASSLTGENYGYTF
>TRBJ1-1|TRBV28|NA|19|TRBD1
TGTGCCAGCAGTTTATTCGGGACAGGGGGCTCTCTCGAAGCCGCTGAAGCTTTCTTT
CASSLFGTGGSLEAAEAFF
>TRBJ2-5|TRBV27|NA|14|TRBD1
TGTGCCAGCAGCCCAGACAGGGGCCAAGAGACCCAGTACTTC
CASSPDRGQETQYF
>TRBJ2-5|TRBV7-9|NA|15|NA
TGTGCCAGCAGCTTAGGTGGGACACAACAAGAGACCCAGTACTTC
CASSLGGTQQETQYF
>TRBJ1-2|TRBV5-4|NA|13|TRBD1
TGTGCCAGCAGGTACGGGACAGCCTATGGCTACACCTTC
CASRYGTAYGYTF
>TRBJ1-5|TRBV27|once|15|NA
TGTGCCAGCAGTTTGGATGGAGACATTAATCAGCCCCAGCATTTT
CASSLDGDINQPQHF
>TRBJ2-4|TRBV6-4|NA|13|NA
TGTGCCAGTATACAGGGAGCCAAAAACATTCAGTACTTC
CASIQGAKNIQYF
>TRBJ2-7|TRBV7-2|NA|12|NA
TGTGCCAGCAGCCGGGGGTCCAACGAGCAGTACTTC
CASSRGSNEQYF
>TRBJ2-5|TRBV7-9|NA|14|NA
TGTGCCAGCAGCCCCCCAAGGGAAGGTCGGACCCAGTACTTC
CASSPPREGRTQYF
>TRBJ1-2|TRBV27|NA|13|NA
TGTGCCAGCCGGAATTCCATGGGTGAGGGCTACACCTTC
CASRNSMGEGYTF
>TRBJ2-4|TRBV21-1|NA|15|NA
TGTGCCTCCCCGCGAAGGCGGGAGAACCAAAACATTCAGTACTTC
CASPRRRENQNIQYF
>TRBJ2-1|TRBV6-4|once|14|NA
TGTGCCAGCAGTGACTCGACATCCTACAATGAGCAGTTCTTC
CASSDSTSYNEQFF
>TRBJ1-1|TRBV5-1|NA|16|NA
TGCGCCAGCAGATCGGGACCGACTTACATGAACACTGAAGCTTTCTTT
CASRSGPTYMNTEAFF
>TRBJ2-1|TRBV6-6|NA|14|NA
TGTGCCAGCAGCTCCTCGGACCGCTCCGATGAGCAGTTCTTC
CASSSSDRSDEQFF
>TRBJ2-7|TRBV6-5|NA|17|NA
TGTGCCAGCAGTTACTTCCCGACTAGTACATACTCCTACGAGCAGTACTTC
CASSYFPTSTYSYEQYF
>TRBJ2-7|TRBV12-3/TRBV12-4|NA|15|TRBD2
TGTGCCAGCAGTTTAGCCACTAGCGCCTCCTACGAGCAGTACTTC
CASSLATSASYEQYF
>TRBJ2-3|TRBV6-5|once|14|NA
TGTGCCAGCAGCACTGTGTTGCGCACAGATACGCAGTATTTT
CASSTVLRTDTQYF
>TRBJ2-5|TRBV11-2|NA|14|NA
TGTGCCAGCAGCCCAGCCGGGGTTCAAGAGACCCAGTACTTC
CASSPAGVQETQYF
>TRBJ1-2|TRBV29-1|NA|15|NA
TGCAGCGTTGAGTATAAAAGACTTTGTGGCTATGGCTACACCTTC
CSVEYKRLCGYGYTF
>TRBJ2-3|TRBV9|NA|13|NA
TGTGCCAGCAGCGTAGGAGGGGCAGATACGCAGTATTTT
CASSVGGADTQYF
>TRBJ1-2|TRBV30|NA|14|NA
TGTGCCTGGACTTTCGGGGGCGGTGGCTATGGCTACACCTTC
CAWTFGGGGYGYTF
>TRBJ2-7|TRBV29-1|NA|18|TRBD1
TGCAGCGTTGAAGGGGGGACAGAACCCAGAGAACAAATCTACGAGCAGTACTTC
CSVEGGTEPREQIYEQYF
>TRBJ2-2|TRBV7-9|NA|12|NA
TGTGCCAGCAGCGGGCGTACCGGGGAGCTGTTTTTT
CASSGRTGELFF
>TRBJ2-1|TRBV15|NA|16|NA
TGTGCCACCAGCAGAGACGGGACAAGGGACTACAATGAGCAGTTCTTC
CATSRDGTRDYNEQFF
>TRBJ2-6|TRBV6-5|NA|18|NA
TGTGCCAGCAGTTACTCGGCGGGGCCGGGTGCTGGGGCCAACGTCCTGACTTTC
CASSYSAGPGAGANVLTF
>TRBJ1-1|TRBV30|NA|13|NA
TGTGCCTGGACACATTCGGGCAGCACTGAAGCTTTCTTT
CAWTHSGSTEAFF
>TRBJ2-7|TRBV30|NA|13|NA
TGTGCCTGGAGTCGGGACGACTCCTACGAGCAGTACTTC
CAWSRDDSYEQYF
>TRBJ2-7|TRBV6-5|NA|16|TRBD2
TGTGCCAGCAGTTACTCGGAGGAGGTAGCGGGCTACGAGCAGTACTTC
CASSYSEEVAGYEQYF
>TRBJ2-3|TRBV7-8|NA|15|TRBD2
TGTGCCAGCAGCTTAGGAGCGGGGGGACCAGATACGCAGTATTTT
CASSLGAGGPDTQYF
>TRBJ2-7|TRBV7-6|once|14|TRBD2
TGTGCCAGCAGCTCTAGCGGGAGTGCCTACGAGCAGTACTTC
CASSSSGSAYEQYF
>TRBJ1-2|TRBV4-1|NA|14|NA
TGCGCCAGCAGCCGGGAAGGGGTGGACTATGGCTACACCTTC
CASSREGVDYGYTF
>TRBJ2-7|TRBV9|NA|15|TRBD2
TGTGCCAGCAGCGCGTCAGCGGGAGGGAGCTACGAGCAGTACTTC
CASSASAGGSYEQYF